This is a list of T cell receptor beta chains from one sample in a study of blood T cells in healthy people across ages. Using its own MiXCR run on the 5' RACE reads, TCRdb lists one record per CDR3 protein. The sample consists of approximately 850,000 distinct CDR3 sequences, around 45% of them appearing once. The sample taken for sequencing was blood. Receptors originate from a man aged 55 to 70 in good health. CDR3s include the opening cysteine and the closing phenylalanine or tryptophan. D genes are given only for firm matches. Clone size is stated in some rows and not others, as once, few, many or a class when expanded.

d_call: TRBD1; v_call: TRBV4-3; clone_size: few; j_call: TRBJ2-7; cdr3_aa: CASSQEMGQGYEQYF; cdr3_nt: TGCGCCAGCAGCCAAGAGATGGGACAGGGCTACGAGCAGTACTTC
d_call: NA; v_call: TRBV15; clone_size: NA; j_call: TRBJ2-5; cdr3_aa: CATSRRGGLQETQYF; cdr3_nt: TGTGCCACCAGCCGACGGGGTGGCCTTCAAGAGACCCAGTACTTC
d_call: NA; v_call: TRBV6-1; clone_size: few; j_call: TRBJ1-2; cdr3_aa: CASSEAGYGYTF; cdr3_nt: TGTGCCAGCAGTGAGGCAGGCTATGGCTACACCTTC
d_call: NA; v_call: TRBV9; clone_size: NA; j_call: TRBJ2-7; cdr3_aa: CASSPGTMDYEQYF; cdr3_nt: TGTGCCAGCAGCCCCGGAACTATGGACTACGAGCAGTACTTC
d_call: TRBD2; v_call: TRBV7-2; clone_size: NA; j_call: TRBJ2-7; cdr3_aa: CASSFRRGGLYEQYF; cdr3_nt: TGTGCCAGCAGCTTTCGCCGGGGGGGCCTCTACGAGCAGTACTTC
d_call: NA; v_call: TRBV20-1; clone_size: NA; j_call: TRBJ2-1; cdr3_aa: CSARVGNEQFF; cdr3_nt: TGCAGTGCTAGAGTCGGGAATGAGCAGTTCTTC
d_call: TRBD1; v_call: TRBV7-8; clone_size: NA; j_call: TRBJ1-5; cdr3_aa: CASSSGTGQGVGSNQPQHF; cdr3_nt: TGTGCCAGCAGCTCCGGGACAGGCCAAGGAGTGGGAAGCAATCAGCCCCAGCATTTT
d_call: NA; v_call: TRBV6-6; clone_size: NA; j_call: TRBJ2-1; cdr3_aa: CASSPAVYQETQFF; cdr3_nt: TGTGCCAGCAGTCCAGCGGTTTACCAAGAGACCCAGTTCTTC
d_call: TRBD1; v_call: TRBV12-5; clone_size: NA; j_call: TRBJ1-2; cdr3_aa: CASGYDRGRGGYTF; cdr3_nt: TGTGCTAGTGGATATGACAGGGGGAGAGGTGGCTACACCTTC
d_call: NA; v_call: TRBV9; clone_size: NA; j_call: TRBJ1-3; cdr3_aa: CASSPGGLGTIYF; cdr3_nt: TGTGCCAGCAGCCCAGGAGGTCTAGGCACCATATATTTT
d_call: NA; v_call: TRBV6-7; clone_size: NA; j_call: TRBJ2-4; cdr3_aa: CASSYGTDGTGDKNIQYF; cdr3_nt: TGTGCCAGCAGTTACGGGACGGACGGTACAGGTGACAAAAACATTCAGTACTTC
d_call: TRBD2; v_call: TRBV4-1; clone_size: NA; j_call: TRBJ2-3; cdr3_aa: CASSHGRTSGPGTDTQYF; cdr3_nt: TGCGCCAGCAGCCACGGAAGGACTAGCGGGCCGGGCACAGATACGCAGTATTTT
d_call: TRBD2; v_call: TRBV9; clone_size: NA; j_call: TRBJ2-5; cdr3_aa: CASSVAGGTHQETQYF; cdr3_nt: TGTGCCAGCAGCGTCGCGGGGGGCACACATCAAGAGACCCAGTACTTC
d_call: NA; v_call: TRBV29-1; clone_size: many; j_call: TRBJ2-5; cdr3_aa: CSVPTYDETQYF; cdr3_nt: TGCAGCGTCCCCACGTACGATGAGACCCAGTACTTC
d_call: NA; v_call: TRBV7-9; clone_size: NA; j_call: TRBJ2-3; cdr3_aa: CASSLRGETDTQYF; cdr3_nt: TGTGCCAGCAGCTTAAGGGGCGAGACAGATACGCAGTATTTT
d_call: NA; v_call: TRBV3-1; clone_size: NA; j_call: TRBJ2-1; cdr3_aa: CASSQDHEQFF; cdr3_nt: TGTGCCAGCAGCCAAGATCATGAGCAGTTCTTC
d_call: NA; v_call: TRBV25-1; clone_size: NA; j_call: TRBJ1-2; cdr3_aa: CASRDSGVYGYTF; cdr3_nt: TGTGCCAGCAGGGACTCCGGGGTCTATGGCTACACCTTC
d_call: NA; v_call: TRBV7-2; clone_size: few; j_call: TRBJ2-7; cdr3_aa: CASSFGPGSYEQYF; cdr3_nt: TGTGCCAGCAGCTTTGGGCCAGGGTCCTACGAGCAGTACTTC
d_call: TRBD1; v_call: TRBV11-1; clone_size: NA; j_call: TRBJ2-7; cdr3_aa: CASSPPGGQGRHEQYF; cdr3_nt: TGTGCCAGCAGCCCTCCGGGAGGACAGGGGAGACACGAGCAGTACTTC
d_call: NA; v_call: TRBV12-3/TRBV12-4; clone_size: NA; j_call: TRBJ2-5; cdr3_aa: CASSPWQGETQYF; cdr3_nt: TGTGCCAGCAGTCCCTGGCAGGGAGAGACCCAGTACTTC